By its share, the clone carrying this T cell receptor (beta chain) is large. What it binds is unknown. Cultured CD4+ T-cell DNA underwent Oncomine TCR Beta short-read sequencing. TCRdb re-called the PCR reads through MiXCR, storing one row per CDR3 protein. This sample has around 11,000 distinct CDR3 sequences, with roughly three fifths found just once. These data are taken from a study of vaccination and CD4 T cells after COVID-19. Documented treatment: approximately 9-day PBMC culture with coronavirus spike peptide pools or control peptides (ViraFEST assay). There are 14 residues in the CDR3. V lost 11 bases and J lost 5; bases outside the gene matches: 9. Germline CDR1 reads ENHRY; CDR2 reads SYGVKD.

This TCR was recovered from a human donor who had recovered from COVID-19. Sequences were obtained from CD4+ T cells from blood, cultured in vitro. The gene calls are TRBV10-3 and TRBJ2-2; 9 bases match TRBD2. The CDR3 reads CASLAGESTGELFF. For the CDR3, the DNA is TGTGCCTCGTTAGCGGGAGAAAGTACCGGGGAGCTGTTTTTT.